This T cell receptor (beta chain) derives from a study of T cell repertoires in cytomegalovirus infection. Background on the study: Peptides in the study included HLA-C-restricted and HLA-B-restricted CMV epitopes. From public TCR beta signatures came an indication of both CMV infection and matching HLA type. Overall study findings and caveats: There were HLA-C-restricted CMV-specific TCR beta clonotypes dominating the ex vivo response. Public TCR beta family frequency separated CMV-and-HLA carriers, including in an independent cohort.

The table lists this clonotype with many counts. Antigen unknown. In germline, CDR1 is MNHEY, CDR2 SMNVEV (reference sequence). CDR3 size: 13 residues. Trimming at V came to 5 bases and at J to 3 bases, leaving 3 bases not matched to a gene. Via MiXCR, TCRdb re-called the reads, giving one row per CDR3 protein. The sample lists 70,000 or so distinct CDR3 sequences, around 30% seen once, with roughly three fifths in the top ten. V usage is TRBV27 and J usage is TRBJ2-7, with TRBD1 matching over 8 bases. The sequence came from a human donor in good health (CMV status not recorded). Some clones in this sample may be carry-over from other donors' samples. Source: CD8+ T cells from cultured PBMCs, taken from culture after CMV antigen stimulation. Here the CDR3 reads CASSDGQGYEQYF. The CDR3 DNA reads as TGTGCCAGCAGTGACGGACAGGGCTACGAGCAGTACTTC.